This TCR beta chain was found in a study of T-cell memory formation after mild COVID-19. Study-wide results and caveats: From day 15 to 85, contracting clones were balanced between CD4 and CD8, whereas later expanders leaned toward CD4+.

Details on this clonotype: As yet, its antigen is unknown.

TCRdb re-called the 5' RACE reads through MiXCR, storing one row per CDR3 protein. The table lists fewer than 700,000 distinct CDR3 sequences, 20% to 25% of them singletons. This CDR3 is built from 14 residues. Germline V gene lookup returns CDR1 SEHNR and CDR2 FQNEAQ (reference sequence). Unmatched junction bases numbered 3, after V lost 4 bases and J lost 1 base. Sequenced sample: PBMCs or a T cell subset sorted from them (not recorded which). The TCR was taken from an adult woman who had mild COVID-19 (a few samples of this study predate the infection). Cell type and time point are not known. V and J are TRBV7-9 and TRBJ2-7; 8 bases are shared with TRBD1. CDR3 coding DNA: TGTGCCAGCAGCTCCAGGGGGCAGTCCTACGAGCAGTACTTC. This codes for CASSSRGQSYEQYF.